This TCR beta chain was sequenced for a study of blood T cells in healthy people across ages. A sample-barcoded 5' primer and a J-beta primer mix were used in a second PCR of about 6 to 12 cycles. TCRdb reanalysed the 5' RACE reads using MiXCR and keeps one entry per CDR3 protein. This repertoire shows over 1,200,000 distinct CDR3 sequences, almost 60% found once; its top ten account for under 8.5%. The CDR3 has 15 residues. J was trimmed by 15 bases and V by 2 bases; bases with no gene match: 10. Germline CDR1 and CDR2: MGHRA and YSYEKL. This clonotype originated in a man aged 18-30 years in good health. Sequencing was done on a sample of blood. The genes are TRBV4-1 and TRBJ2-1; 13 nucleotides align to TRBD2. This CDR3 reads CASSQTGLAGDPWFF. CDR3 coding DNA: TGCGCCAGCAGCCAAACTGGACTAGCGGGAGATCCATGGTTCTTC.